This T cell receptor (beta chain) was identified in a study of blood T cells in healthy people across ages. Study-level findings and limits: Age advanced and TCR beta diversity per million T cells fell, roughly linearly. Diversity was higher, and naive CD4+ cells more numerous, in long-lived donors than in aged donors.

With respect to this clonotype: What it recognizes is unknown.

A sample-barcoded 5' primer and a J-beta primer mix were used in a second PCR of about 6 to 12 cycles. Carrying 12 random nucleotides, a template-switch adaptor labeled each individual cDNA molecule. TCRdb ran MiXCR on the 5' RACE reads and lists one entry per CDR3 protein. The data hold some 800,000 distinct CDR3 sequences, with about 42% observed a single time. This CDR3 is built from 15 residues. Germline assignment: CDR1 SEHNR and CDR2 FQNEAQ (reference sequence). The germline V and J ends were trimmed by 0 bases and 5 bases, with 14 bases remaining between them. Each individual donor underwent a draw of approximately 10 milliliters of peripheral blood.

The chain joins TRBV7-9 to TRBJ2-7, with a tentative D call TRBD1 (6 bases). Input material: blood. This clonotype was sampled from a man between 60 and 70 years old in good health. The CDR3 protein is CASSLAQGMGNEQYF. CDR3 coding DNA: TGTGCCAGCAGCTTAGCACAGGGTATGGGGAACGAGCAGTACTTC.